This passage covers 12 T cell receptor beta chains from one sample sequenced in a study of T cell responses to AZD1222 COVID-19 vaccine. Repertoires were generated with immunoSEQ multiplex PCR, while TCRdb's copy carries only in-frame clones and drops some. The repertoire holds 150,000 or so clones, about 90% seen once, with 1.5% to 2% in the top ten. The sequencing used peripheral blood, collected on day 0 of AZD1222 vaccination. Receptor source: an adult in good health.

The J gene is TRBJ2-3, the V gene TRBV5-4, with 9 bases aligning to TRBD1. The V gene end was trimmed by 3 bases and the J gene end by 0 bases; junction bases not matched to a gene: 5. CDR1 and CDR2 from the germline V gene are SGHNT and YYREEE (reference sequence). This CDR3 has 16 residues. CDR3 bases: TGTGCCAGCAGCTCGCCGGGACAGGGAAGCACAGATACGCAGTATTTT. The encoded protein is CASSSPGQGSTDTQYF.

This clone is a singleton in its sample. The chain employs TRBV7-3 and TRBJ2-2; no clear D gene. V shed 5 bases and J shed 6 bases, with 10 bases lying between them. Per the germline V gene, CDR1 is SGHTA and CDR2 is FQGTGA. This CDR3 is 13 amino acids long. The CDR3 here is CASSQDISGELFF. The CDR3 DNA follows: TGTGCCAGCAGCCAAGACATATCCGGGGAGCTGTTTTTT.

J is TRBJ1-5 and V is TRBV6-5, with 9 nucleotides matching TRBD1. Germline CDR1 is MNHEY and CDR2 is SVGAGI. This CDR3 comprises 15 residues. J lost 6 bases, V lost 2 bases, and 5 bases had no gene match. DNA of the CDR3: TGTGCCAGCAGTTACGACACAGGGGGCCGTCAGCCCCAGCATTTT. This translates into CASSYDTGGRQPQHF.

J is TRBJ2-5 and V is TRBV10-3, with 8 bases aligning to TRBD2. The CDR3 totals 18 residues. J gave up 4 bases and V 2 bases, and 15 bases lay outside the gene matches. CDR1 is ENHRY, CDR2 SYGVKD, per germline. The CDR3 region is CAISETGTSLTWGETQYF. The DNA of the CDR3 is TGTGCCATCAGTGAGACCGGGACTAGTCTAACTTGGGGAGAGACCCAGTACTTC.

In this sample, this clone turned up once. In the same sample, other DNA sequences code for this CDR3. The chain employs TRBV3-1 (or the pseudogene TRBV3-2) and TRBJ1-3, with 8 bases aligning to TRBD1. Trimming at V came to 3 bases and at J to 4 bases, leaving 2 bases not matched to a gene. The CDR3 spans 14 residues. CDR1 and CDR2 from the germline V gene are LGHDT and YNNKEL (reference sequence). CDR3 region: CASSQRDRGNTIYF. DNA for the CDR3: TGTGCCAGCAGCCAGCGGGACAGGGGAAACACCATATATTTT.

CDR3 residues: CASSSSTGSTEKLFF. The CDR3 region has the DNA TGCGCCAGCAGCTCCTCAACAGGGTCGACTGAAAAACTGTTTTTT. This chain connects TRBV5-1 to TRBJ1-4; perhaps TRBD1 as D (6 bases). The CDR3 covers 15 residues. From germline, CDR1 is SGHRS and CDR2 YFSETQ. Trimming took off 3 bases at V and 7 bases at J, with 16 bases between the two ends.

This sequence joins TRBV7-2 and TRBJ2-3, with 9 bases aligning to TRBD2. Germline loops: CDR1 SGHTA, CDR2 FQGNSA. The CDR3 is 16 residues long. The ends lost 7 bases at V and 2 bases at J; junction bases unmatched: 10. The CDR3 loop is CASIPAGGHPTDTQYF. The CDR3 DNA is TGTGCCAGCATCCCCGCGGGGGGGCACCCCACAGATACGCAGTATTTT.

The rearrangement links TRBV7-2 to TRBJ2-5; 7 nucleotides align to TRBD2. The V and J ends lost 2 bases and 4 bases, in that order; junction bases with no gene match: 16. The CDR3 loop spans 18 amino acids. CDR1 is SGHTA, CDR2 FQGNSA, per germline. The CDR3 is CASSLSSTSPRRGETQYF. CDR3 DNA sequence: TGTGCCAGCAGCTTATCCTCGACTAGCCCTCGGAGGGGAGAGACCCAGTACTTC.

CDR3 DNA: TGCGCCAGCAGCTTGTCGGACAGATCGAACACCGGGGAGCTGTTTTTT. Residues: CASSLSDRSNTGELFF. The chain is built from TRBV5-1 and TRBJ2-2, with D tentatively TRBD1 (6 bases). Per germline, CDR1 SGHRS and CDR2 YFSETQ. This CDR3 comprises 16 residues. Trimming pared 1 base from V and 0 bases from J, leaving 10 bases between. The complete variable domain, with remaining parts taken from reference TRBV5-1 and TRBJ2-2, reads KAGVTQTPRYLIKTRGQQVTLSCSPISGHRSVSWYQQTPGQGLQFLFEYFSETQRNKGNFPGRFSGRQFSNSRSEMNVSTLELGDSALYLCASSLSDRSNTGELFFGEGSRLTVL.

This chain joins TRBV3-1 (or the pseudogene TRBV3-2) and TRBJ1-2; D perhaps matches TRBD1 (6 bases). Germline V gives CDR1 LGHDT, CDR2 YNNKEL (reference sequence). Trimming took 3 bases from V and 2 from J, leaving 16 bases between them. The CDR3 has 16 amino acids. CDR3 coding DNA: TGTGCCAGCAGCCAGAGGGGGTTAATAGGGAACTATGGCTACACCTTC. Residues: CASSQRGLIGNYGYTF.

This chain uses TRBV5-4 with TRBJ1-1, with D unclear. Germline-derived CDR1 and CDR2 are SGHNT and YYREEE (reference sequence). Trimming removed 1 base from V and 1 base from J, with 8 bases in between. The CDR3 covers 14 residues. CDR3 sequence: CASSLPPPNTEAFF. The CDR3 nucleotides are TGTGCCAGCAGCTTGCCCCCTCCGAACACTGAAGCTTTCTTT. Drawing the rest from reference TRBV5-4 and TRBJ1-1, the complete variable domain is ETGVTQSPTHLIKTRGQQVTLRCSSQSGHNTVSWYQQALGQGPQFIFQYYREEENGRGNFPPRFSGLQFPNYSSELNVNALELDDSALYLCASSLPPPNTEAFFGQGTRLTVV.

This chain uses TRBV5-1 with TRBJ1-2; D gene uncertain. The CDR3 is 17 amino acids. Germline V lookup: CDR1 SGHRS, CDR2 YFSETQ. Trimming removed 2 bases from V and 3 bases from J, with 20 bases in between. CDR3 bases: TGCGCCAGCAGCTTTTCCCTCCTTGGGGATCTAGACTATGGCTACACCTTC. It is translated as CASSFSLLGDLDYGYTF. Full variable domain (missing parts from reference TRBV5-1 and TRBJ1-2): KAGVTQTPRYLIKTRGQQVTLSCSPISGHRSVSWYQQTPGQGLQFLFEYFSETQRNKGNFPGRFSGRQFSNSRSEMNVSTLELGDSALYLCASSFSLLGDLDYGYTFGSGTRLTVV.